These 4 T cell receptor beta chains share one sample of origin, sequenced in a study of somatic mutations in cytotoxic T cells in rheumatoid arthritis. Measured with immunoSEQ multiplex PCR; TCRdb has only the in-frame clones, and not every one. Among almost 20,000 clones listed, around 80% were seen once. The sequenced sample was CD8+ T cells sorted from blood. Every receptor here comes from a woman between 50 and 59 years old in good health.

The gene calls are TRBV10-3 and TRBJ2-3, with D possibly being TRBD1 or TRBD2 (6 bases each). CDR3 size: 17 residues. V lost 3 bases, J lost 2 bases, and 18 bases lay in between. Germline values: CDR1 ENHRY, CDR2 SYGVKD. CDR3 coding DNA: TGTGCCATCAGTGATTTTTTTCCAGGGGAGGACACAGATACGCAGTATTTT. This translates into CAISDFFPGEDTDTQYF.

This clone was found once. J is TRBJ2-2 and V is TRBV9; unclear D gene. The CDR3 covers 18 residues. V was pared by 4 bases and J by 1 base, with 20 bases between. Germline CDR1 is SGDLS and CDR2 is YYNGEE. The CDR3: CASSSLPSNGENTGELFF. The CDR3 DNA sequence: TGTGCCAGCAGCTCCTTGCCTTCAAACGGCGAGAACACCGGGGAGCTGTTTTTT.

This clone appeared a single time. This chain joins TRBV2 and TRBJ2-3; TRBD1 matches at 8 bases. Germline values: CDR1 SNHLY, CDR2 FYNNEI. This CDR3 has 14 amino acids. V lost 0 bases, J lost 6 bases, and 2 bases stayed unmatched. In DNA form, the CDR3 reads TGTGCCAGCAGTGAAGCGCACAGGGGGGATACGCAGTATTTT. Its translation: CASSEAHRGDTQYF.

The CDR3 region is CASSYSLSGKYEQYF. The CDR3 nucleotides are TGTGCCAGCAGTTACTCGCTTAGCGGGAAATACGAGCAGTACTTC. The genes are TRBV6-5 and TRBJ2-7; 8 bases align to TRBD2. Germline V gene sequence: CDR1 MNHEY, CDR2 SVGAGI. The V and J ends lost 0 bases and 4 bases, in that order; junction bases with no gene match: 5. CDR3 length: 15 amino acids.